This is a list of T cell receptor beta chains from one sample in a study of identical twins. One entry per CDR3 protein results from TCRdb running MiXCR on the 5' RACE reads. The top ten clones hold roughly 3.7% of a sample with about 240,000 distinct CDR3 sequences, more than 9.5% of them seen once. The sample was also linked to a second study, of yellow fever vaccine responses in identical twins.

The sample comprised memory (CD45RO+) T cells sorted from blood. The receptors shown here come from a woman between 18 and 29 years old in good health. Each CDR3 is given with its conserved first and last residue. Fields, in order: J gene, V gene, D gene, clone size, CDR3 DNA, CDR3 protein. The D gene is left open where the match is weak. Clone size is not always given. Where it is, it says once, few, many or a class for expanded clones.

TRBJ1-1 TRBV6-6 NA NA TGTGCCAGCAGTTACTCTGACAACACTGAAGCTTTCTTT CASSYSDNTEAFF
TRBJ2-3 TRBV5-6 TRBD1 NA TGTGCCAGCAGCTTGGCACAGGGGGCGGGCACAGATACGCAGTATTTT CASSLAQGAGTDTQYF
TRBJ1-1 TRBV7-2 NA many TGTGCCAGCAACACATACACTGAAGCTTTCTTT CASNTYTEAFF
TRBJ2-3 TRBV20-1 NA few TGCAGTGCTAGACTTACTAGTAATAACTATGGGACGCAGTATTTT CSARLTSNNYGTQYF
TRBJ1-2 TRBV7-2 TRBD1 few TGTGCCAGCAGCCCCGCCCCGGAAGGGGGCAGTATGTATGGCTACACCTTC CASSPAPEGGSMYGYTF
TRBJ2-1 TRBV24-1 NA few TGTGCCACCAGTGATGCCTTGGGAAAGGGGGGGAATGAGCAGTTCTTC CATSDALGKGGNEQFF
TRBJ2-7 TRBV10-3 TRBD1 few TGTGCCGCTGGACAGGGTAACGAGCAGTACTTC CAAGQGNEQYF
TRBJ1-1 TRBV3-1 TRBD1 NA TGTGCCAGCAGTCGAAGACAGGGGGCTGAAGCTTTCTTT CASSRRQGAEAFF
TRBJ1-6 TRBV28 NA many TGTGCCAGCAGTTTCTTCGGACAAGATAATTCACCCCTCCACTTT CASSFFGQDNSPLHF
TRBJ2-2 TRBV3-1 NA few TGTGCCAGCAGCCAGAGAACAGGGATTAACACCGGGGAGCTGTTTTTT CASSQRTGINTGELFF
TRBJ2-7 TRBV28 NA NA TGTGCCAGCAGTCTCCCTTTGCAAACTCACGAGCAGTACTTC CASSLPLQTHEQYF
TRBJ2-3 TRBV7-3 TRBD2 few TGTGCCAGCAGCTCATCGACTAGCCCAGATACGCAGTATTTT CASSSSTSPDTQYF
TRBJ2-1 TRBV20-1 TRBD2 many TGCAGTGCTAGAGATCGGGGGGAGCGGGTCTGGGTAGAGCAGTTCTTC CSARDRGERVWVEQFF
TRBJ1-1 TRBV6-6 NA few TGTGCCAGCAGTAATACGGTCGTGGAAGCTTTCTTT CASSNTVVEAFF
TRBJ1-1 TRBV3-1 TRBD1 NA TGTGCCAGCAGCCAAGACGACAGGGCGGCTTTCTTT CASSQDDRAAFF
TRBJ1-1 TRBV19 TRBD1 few TGTGCCAGTAGGGGACAGGGGATTCGGAACACTGAAGCTTTCTTT CASRGQGIRNTEAFF
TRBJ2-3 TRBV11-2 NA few TGTGCCGGTTACTGCGGACCGCTTTTTTTTAGCACAGATACGCAGTATTTT CAGYCGPLFFSTDTQYF
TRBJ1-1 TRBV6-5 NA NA TGTGCCAGCAGTTACCTTCGGGCGGGGAACACTGAAGCTTTCTTT CASSYLRAGNTEAFF
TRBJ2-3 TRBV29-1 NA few TGCAGCGTTGAAGATCGGGGACTCACAGATACGCAGTATTTT CSVEDRGLTDTQYF
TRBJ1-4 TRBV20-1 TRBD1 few TGCAGTGCTAGTAACAGGGGGAGTAATGAAAAACTGTTTTTT CSASNRGSNEKLFF
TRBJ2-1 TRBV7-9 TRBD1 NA TGTGCCAGCACCACCGGGACAGGGATATACAATGAGCAGTTCTTC CASTTGTGIYNEQFF
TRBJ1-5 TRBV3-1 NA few TGTGCCAGCAGCCAAGGGAGGGCAGGTCAGCCCCAGCATTTT CASSQGRAGQPQHF
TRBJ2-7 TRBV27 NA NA TGTGCCAGCAGTCCCCTCCCCTACGGGAGAGGATACGAGCAGTACTTC CASSPLPYGRGYEQYF
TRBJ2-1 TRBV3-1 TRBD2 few TGTGCCAGCAGCCGGGGGACTAGCGGGAGGGTTAGCTCCTACAATGAGCAGTTCTTC CASSRGTSGRVSSYNEQFF
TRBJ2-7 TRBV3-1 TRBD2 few TGTGCCAGCAGCCATAGACTAGCGGGGGGGATAAAGGAGCAGTACTTC CASSHRLAGGIKEQYF
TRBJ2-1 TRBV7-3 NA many TGTGCCAGCAGCTTAATAGCAGGGAGTGGTGAGCAGTTCTTC CASSLIAGSGEQFF
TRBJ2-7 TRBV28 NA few TGTGCCAGCAGTTTACCGCTCCTCGCCGAGCAGTACTTC CASSLPLLAEQYF
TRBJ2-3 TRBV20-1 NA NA TGCAGCGGGGACTCAGAACCTAACACAGATACGCAGTATTTT CSGDSEPNTDTQYF
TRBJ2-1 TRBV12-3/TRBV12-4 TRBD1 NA TGTGCCAGCAGTTTAGAACAGGGGCTTTACAATGAGCAGTTCTTC CASSLEQGLYNEQFF
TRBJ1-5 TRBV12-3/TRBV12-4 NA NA TGTGCCAGCAGAAAAGGGGACCAGCCCCAGCATTTT CASRKGDQPQHF
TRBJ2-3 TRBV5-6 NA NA TGTGCCAGCAGCTTGACTAACCCTAGCACAGATACGCAGTATTTT CASSLTNPSTDTQYF
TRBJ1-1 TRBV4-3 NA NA TGCGCCAGCAGCCATATAGGGGCTGGTGGGACTTTCTTT CASSHIGAGGTFF
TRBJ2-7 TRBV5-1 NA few TGCGCCAGCACCCCTTGGGGACACTCAAGCTCCTACGAGCAGTACTTC CASTPWGHSSSYEQYF
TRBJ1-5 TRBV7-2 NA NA TGTGCCAGCAGCCCCGGTATGAGTCAGCCCCAGCATTTT CASSPGMSQPQHF
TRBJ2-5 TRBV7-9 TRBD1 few TGTGCCAGCAGCTGGGGACAGGGTTCAGAGACCCAGTACTTC CASSWGQGSETQYF
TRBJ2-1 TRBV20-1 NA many TGCAGTGCTAGAGATTCCCGCGGTGCCTACAATGAGCAGTTCTTC CSARDSRGAYNEQFF